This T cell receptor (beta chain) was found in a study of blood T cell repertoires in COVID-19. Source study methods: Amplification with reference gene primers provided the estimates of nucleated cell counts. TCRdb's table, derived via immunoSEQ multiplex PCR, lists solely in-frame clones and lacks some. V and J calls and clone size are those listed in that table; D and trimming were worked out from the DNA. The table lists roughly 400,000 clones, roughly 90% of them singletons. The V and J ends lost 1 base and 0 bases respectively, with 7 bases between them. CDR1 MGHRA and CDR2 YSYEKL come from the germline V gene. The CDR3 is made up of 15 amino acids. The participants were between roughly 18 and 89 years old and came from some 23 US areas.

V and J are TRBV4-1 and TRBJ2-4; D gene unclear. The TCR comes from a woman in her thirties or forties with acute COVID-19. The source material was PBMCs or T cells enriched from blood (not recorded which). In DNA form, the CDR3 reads TGCGCCAGCAGCCAAGGGAGTATAGCCAAAAACATTCAGTACTTC. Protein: CASSQGSIAKNIQYF.